A single sample gave rise to the 3 T cell receptor beta chains below, sequenced in a study of T cells after yellow fever vaccination. TCRdb re-derived calls from the 5' RACE reads in MiXCR, one entry per CDR3 protein. The table shows 620,000 or so distinct CDR3 sequences, with 12% occurring only once. The source material was PBMCs, sampled on the day of the yellow fever booster vaccination. Receptors were obtained from a young man who received the YFV17D yellow fever vaccine.

In this sample, this clonotype turned up many times. V gene TRBV6-1 combines with J gene TRBJ2-5, with a weak D call TRBD1 (6 bases). Germline V gene lookup returns CDR1 MNHNS and CDR2 SASEGT. This CDR3 comprises 14 residues. Trimming removed 5 bases from V and 3 bases from J, with 13 bases in between. For the CDR3, the DNA is TGTGCCAGCAGTCTAGGACAGTCGAAAGAGACCCAGTACTTC. Its translation is CASSLGQSKETQYF.

This clonotype has just a few counts. V and J are TRBV6-1 and TRBJ2-3; 10 nucleotides align to TRBD2. The germline V gene encodes CDR1 MNHNS and CDR2 SASEGT. The CDR3 is made up of 14 amino acids. The junction had 4 bases not matched to a gene; V was cut back by 6 bases and J by 4 bases. The CDR3 DNA is TGTGCCAGCAGAATAGCGGGAGGTCCAGATACGCAGTATTTT. Protein sequence: CASRIAGGPDTQYF.

The table lists this clonotype with a few counts. The chain employs TRBV7-2 and TRBJ1-6, with 7 bases fitting TRBD1. This CDR3 is 14 amino acids long. Germline V lookup: CDR1 SGHTA, CDR2 FQGNSA. V dropped 5 bases and J dropped 7; count of bases not matched to a gene: 5. The CDR3, as DNA: TGTGCCAGCAGCAGCAGGGGGGGGAATTCACCCCTCCACTTT. It yields the protein CASSSRGGNSPLHF.